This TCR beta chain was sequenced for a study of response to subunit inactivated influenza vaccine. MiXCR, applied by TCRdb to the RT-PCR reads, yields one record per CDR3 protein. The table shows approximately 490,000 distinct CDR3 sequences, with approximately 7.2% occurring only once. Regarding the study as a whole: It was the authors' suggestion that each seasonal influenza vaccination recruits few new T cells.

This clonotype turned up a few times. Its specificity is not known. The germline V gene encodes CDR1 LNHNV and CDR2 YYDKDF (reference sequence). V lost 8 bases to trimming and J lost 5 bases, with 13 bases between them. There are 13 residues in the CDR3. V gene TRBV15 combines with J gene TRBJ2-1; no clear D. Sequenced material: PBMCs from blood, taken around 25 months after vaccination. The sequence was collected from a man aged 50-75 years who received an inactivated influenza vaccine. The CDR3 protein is CATRHHNDNEQFF. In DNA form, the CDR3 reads TGTGCCACCCGACACCACAACGACAATGAGCAGTTCTTC.